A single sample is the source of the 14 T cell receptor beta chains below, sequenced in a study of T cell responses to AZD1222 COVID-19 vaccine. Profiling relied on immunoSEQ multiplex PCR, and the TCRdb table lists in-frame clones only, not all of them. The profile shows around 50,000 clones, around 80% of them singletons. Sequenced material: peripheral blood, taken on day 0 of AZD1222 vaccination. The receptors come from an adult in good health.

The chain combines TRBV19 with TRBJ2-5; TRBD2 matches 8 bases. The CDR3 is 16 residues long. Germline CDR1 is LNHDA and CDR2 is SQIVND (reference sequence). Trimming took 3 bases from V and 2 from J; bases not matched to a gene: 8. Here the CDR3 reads CASSIRGTSWQETQYF. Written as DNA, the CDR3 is TGTGCCAGTAGTATCCGCGGGACTAGTTGGCAAGAGACCCAGTACTTC. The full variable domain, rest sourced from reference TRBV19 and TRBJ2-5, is DGGITQSPKYLFRKEGQNVTLSCEQNLNHDAMYWYRQDPGQGLRLIYYSQIVNDFQKGDIAEGYSVSREKKESFPLTVTSAQKNPTAFYLCASSIRGTSWQETQYFGPGTRLLVL.

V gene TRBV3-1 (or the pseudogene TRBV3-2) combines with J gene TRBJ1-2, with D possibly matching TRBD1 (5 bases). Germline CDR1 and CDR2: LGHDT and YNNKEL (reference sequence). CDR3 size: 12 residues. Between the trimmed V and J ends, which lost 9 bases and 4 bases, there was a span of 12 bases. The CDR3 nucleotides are TGTGCCAGTAGTCCGGGACTCTATGGCTACACCTTC. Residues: CASSPGLYGYTF.

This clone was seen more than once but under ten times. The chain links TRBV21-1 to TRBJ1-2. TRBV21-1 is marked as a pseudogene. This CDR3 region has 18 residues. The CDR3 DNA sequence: TGTGCCAGCAGCATCCTTCGGAGGGGGAACAGGGAGGATTATGGCTACACCTTC. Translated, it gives CASSILRRGNREDYGYTF.

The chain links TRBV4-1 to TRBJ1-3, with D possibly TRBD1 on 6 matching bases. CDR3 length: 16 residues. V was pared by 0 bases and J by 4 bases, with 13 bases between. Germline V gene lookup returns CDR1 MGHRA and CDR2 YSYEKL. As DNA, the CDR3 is TGCGCCAGCAGCCAAGAGACAGGCACTCGAGGAAACACCATATATTTT. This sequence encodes CASSQETGTRGNTIYF.

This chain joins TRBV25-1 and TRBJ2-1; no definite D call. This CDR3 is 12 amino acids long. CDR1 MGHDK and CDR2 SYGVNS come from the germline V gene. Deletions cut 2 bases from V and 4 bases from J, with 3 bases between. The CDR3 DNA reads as TGTGCCAGCAGTGAAAATTACAATGAGCAGTTCTTC. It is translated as CASSENYNEQFF.

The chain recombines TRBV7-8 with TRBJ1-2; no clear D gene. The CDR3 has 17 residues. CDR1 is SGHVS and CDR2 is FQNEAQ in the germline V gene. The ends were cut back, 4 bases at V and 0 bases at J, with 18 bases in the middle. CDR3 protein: CASSSHNARATNYGYTF. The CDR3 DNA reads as TGTGCCAGCAGCTCGCACAATGCTAGGGCTACTAACTATGGCTACACCTTC.

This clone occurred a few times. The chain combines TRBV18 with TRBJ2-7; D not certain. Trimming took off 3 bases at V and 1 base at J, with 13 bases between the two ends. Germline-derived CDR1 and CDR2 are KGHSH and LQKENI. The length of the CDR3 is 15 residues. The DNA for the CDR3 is TGTGCCAGCTCACCGGGTATTGACGCTTCCTACGAGCAGTACTTC. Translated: CASSPGIDASYEQYF.

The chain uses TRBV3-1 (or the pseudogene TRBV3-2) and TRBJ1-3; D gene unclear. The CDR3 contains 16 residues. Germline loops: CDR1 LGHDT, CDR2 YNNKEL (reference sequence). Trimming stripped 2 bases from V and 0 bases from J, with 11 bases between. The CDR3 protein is CASSQSARTSGNTIYF. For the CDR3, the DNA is TGTGCCAGCAGCCAAAGTGCACGGACCTCTGGAAACACCATATATTTT.

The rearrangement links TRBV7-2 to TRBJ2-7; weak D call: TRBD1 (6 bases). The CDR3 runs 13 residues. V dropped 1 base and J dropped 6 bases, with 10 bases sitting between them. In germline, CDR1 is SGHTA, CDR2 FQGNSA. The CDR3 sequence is CASSLGTEPEQYF. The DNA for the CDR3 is TGTGCCAGCAGCTTAGGGACAGAGCCCGAGCAGTACTTC.

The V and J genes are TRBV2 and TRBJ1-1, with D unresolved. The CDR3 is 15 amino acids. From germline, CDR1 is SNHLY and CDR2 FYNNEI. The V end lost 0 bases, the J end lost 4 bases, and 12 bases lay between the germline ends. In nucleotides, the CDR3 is TGTGCCAGCAGTGAAGCTAAGGGTTTGATCACTGAAGCTTTCTTT. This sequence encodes CASSEAKGLITEAFF.

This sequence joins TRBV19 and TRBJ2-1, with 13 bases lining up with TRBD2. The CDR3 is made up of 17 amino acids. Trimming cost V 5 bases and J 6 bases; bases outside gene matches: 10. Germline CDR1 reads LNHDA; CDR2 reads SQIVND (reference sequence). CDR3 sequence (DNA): TGTGCCAGTAGTTCATTGACGACTAGCGGGAGGCCCAATGAGCAGTTCTTC. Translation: CASSSLTTSGRPNEQFF.

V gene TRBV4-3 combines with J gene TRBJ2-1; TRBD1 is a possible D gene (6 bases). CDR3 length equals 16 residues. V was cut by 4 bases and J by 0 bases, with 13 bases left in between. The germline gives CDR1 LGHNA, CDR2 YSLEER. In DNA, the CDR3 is TGCGCCAGCAGCCTAGACAGGCAGAGCTCCTACAATGAGCAGTTCTTC. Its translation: CASSLDRQSSYNEQFF.

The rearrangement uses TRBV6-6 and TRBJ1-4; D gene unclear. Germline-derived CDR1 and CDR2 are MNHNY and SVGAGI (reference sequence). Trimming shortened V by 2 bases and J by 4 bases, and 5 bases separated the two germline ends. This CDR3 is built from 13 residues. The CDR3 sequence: CASSYQNNEKLFF. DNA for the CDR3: TGTGCCAGCAGTTACCAGAATAATGAAAAACTGTTTTTT.

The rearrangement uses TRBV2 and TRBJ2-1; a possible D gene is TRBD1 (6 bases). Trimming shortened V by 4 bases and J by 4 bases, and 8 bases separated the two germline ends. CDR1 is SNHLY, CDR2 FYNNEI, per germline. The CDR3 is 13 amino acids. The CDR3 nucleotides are TGTGCCAGCAGTGTACAGGGTTACAATGAGCAGTTCTTC. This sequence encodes CASSVQGYNEQFF.